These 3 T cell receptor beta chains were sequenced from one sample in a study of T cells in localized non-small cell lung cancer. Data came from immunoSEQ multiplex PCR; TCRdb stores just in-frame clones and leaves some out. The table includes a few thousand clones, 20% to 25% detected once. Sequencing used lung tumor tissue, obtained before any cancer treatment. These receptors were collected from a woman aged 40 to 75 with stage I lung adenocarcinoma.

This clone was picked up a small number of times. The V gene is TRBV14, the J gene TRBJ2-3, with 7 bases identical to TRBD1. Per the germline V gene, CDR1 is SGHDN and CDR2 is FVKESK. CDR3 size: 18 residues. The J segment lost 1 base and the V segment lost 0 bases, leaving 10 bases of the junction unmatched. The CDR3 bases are TGTGCCAGCAGCCAAGATCTCTTCGGGGACAGCCGCACAGATACGCAGTATTTT. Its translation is CASSQDLFGDSRTDTQYF.

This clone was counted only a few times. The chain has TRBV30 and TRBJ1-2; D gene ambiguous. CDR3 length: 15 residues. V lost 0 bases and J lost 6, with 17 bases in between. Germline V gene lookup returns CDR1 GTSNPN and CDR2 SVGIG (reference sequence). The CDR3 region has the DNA TGTGCCTGGAGTGTTCACCGTCGGAGTTGGGATGGCTACACCTTC. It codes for CAWSVHRRSWDGYTF.

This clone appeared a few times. The CDR3 loop reads CATSRRVKTGSINQPQHF. The CDR3 DNA reads as TGTGCCACCAGCAGACGCGTTAAGACAGGGTCTATCAATCAGCCCCAGCATTTT. V gene TRBV15 combines with J gene TRBJ1-5; TRBD1 aligns across 7 bases. There are 18 residues in the CDR3. Germline CDR1 is LNHNV and CDR2 is YYDKDF (reference sequence). The V gene end was trimmed by 2 bases and the J gene end by 3 bases; junction bases not matched to a gene: 13. The full variable domain, its missing parts supplied by reference TRBV15 and TRBJ1-5, is DAMVIQNPRYQVTQFGKPVTLSCSQTLNHNVMYWYQQKSSQAPKLLFHYYDKDFNNEADTPDNFQSRRPNTSFCFLDIRSPGLGDTAMYLCATSRRVKTGSINQPQHFGDGTRLSIL.